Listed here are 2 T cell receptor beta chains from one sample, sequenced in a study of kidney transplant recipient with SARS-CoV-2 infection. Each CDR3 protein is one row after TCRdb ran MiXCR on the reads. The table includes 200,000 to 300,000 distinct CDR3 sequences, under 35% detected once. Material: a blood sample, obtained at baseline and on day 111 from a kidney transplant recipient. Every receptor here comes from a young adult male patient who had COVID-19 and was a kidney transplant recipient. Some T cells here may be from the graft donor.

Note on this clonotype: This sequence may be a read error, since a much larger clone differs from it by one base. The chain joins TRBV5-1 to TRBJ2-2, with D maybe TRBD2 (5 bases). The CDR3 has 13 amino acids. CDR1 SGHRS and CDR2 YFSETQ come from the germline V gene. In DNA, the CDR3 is TGCGCCAGCAGCCGGACTGGCACCAGGGAGCTGTTTTTT. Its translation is CASSRTGTRELFF.

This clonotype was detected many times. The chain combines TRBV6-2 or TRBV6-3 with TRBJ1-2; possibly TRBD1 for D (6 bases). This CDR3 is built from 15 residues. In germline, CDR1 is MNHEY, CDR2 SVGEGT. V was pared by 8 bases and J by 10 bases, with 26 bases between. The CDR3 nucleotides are TGTGCCAGCGCCGACTTATTGGACAGCCAGCTTTTCTACACCTTC. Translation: CASADLLDSQLFYTF.